This T cell receptor beta chain came from a study of T cell repertoires in cytomegalovirus infection. TCRdb used MiXCR to reprocess the reads, holding one entry per CDR3 protein. This sample has about 330,000 distinct CDR3 sequences, with 9.5% found just once. The CDR3 totals 16 residues. Germline CDR1 and CDR2: KGHSH and LQKENI. Trimming removed 0 bases at V and 4 bases at J, with 12 bases between. This clonotype showed up just a few times. This TCR came from a human donor in good health (CMV status not recorded). Some clones in this sample may be carry-over from other donors' samples. The chain links TRBV18 to TRBJ2-2, with D tentatively TRBD2 (6 bases). The sample consisted of PBMCs. The CDR3 sequence: CASSPPNQGGTGELFF. The CDR3 bases are TGTGCCAGCTCACCACCGAACCAGGGAGGCACCGGGGAGCTGTTTTTT.